The clone carrying this T cell receptor (beta chain) was observed a few times. Production of TCR cDNA was by 5'RACE template switching, which also added a universal primer site and UMIs. Via MiXCR, TCRdb re-called the 5' RACE reads, giving one row per CDR3 protein. The sample has around 300,000 distinct CDR3 sequences, 13% seen once. This record belongs to a study of T cells after yellow fever vaccination. The wider study: Where fractions had low cell numbers, libraries were prepared from them with the SMART-Seq v4 Ultra Low Input RNA kit.

The sample here was CD4+ T cells sorted from PBMCs, taken 45 days after the yellow fever booster vaccination. The clonotype originates from a man aged 30 to 39 who received the YFV17D yellow fever vaccine.

In nucleotides, the CDR3 is TGTGCCAGCAGTCCCCTTTGGTCTAGCGGGAGGGCCCGAGATGAGCAGTTCTTC. As protein: CASSPLWSSGRARDEQFF. The J gene is TRBJ2-1, the V gene TRBV27; 12 nucleotides match TRBD2. This CDR3 contains 18 residues. V lost 5 bases and J lost 8; bases outside the gene matches: 16. Germline V lookup: CDR1 MNHEY, CDR2 SMNVEV (reference sequence).